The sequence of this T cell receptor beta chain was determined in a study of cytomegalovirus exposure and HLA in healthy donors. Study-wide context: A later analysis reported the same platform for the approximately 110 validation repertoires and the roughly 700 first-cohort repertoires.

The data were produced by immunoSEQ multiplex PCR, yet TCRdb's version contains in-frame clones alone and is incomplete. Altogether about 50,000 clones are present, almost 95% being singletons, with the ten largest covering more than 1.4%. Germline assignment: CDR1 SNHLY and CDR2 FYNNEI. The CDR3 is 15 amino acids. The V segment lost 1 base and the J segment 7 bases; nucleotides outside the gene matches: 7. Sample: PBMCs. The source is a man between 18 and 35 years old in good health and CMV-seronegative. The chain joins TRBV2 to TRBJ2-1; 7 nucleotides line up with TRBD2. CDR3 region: CASSEGLAGLNEQFF. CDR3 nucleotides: TGTGCCAGCAGTGAAGGACTAGCCGGACTTAATGAGCAGTTCTTC. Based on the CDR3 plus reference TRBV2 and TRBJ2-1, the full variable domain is EPEVTQTPSHQVTQMGQEVILRCVPISNHLYFYWYRQILGQKVEFLVSFYNNEISEKSEIFDDQFSVERPDGSNFTLKIRSTKLEDSAMYFCASSEGLAGLNEQFFGPGTRLTVL.